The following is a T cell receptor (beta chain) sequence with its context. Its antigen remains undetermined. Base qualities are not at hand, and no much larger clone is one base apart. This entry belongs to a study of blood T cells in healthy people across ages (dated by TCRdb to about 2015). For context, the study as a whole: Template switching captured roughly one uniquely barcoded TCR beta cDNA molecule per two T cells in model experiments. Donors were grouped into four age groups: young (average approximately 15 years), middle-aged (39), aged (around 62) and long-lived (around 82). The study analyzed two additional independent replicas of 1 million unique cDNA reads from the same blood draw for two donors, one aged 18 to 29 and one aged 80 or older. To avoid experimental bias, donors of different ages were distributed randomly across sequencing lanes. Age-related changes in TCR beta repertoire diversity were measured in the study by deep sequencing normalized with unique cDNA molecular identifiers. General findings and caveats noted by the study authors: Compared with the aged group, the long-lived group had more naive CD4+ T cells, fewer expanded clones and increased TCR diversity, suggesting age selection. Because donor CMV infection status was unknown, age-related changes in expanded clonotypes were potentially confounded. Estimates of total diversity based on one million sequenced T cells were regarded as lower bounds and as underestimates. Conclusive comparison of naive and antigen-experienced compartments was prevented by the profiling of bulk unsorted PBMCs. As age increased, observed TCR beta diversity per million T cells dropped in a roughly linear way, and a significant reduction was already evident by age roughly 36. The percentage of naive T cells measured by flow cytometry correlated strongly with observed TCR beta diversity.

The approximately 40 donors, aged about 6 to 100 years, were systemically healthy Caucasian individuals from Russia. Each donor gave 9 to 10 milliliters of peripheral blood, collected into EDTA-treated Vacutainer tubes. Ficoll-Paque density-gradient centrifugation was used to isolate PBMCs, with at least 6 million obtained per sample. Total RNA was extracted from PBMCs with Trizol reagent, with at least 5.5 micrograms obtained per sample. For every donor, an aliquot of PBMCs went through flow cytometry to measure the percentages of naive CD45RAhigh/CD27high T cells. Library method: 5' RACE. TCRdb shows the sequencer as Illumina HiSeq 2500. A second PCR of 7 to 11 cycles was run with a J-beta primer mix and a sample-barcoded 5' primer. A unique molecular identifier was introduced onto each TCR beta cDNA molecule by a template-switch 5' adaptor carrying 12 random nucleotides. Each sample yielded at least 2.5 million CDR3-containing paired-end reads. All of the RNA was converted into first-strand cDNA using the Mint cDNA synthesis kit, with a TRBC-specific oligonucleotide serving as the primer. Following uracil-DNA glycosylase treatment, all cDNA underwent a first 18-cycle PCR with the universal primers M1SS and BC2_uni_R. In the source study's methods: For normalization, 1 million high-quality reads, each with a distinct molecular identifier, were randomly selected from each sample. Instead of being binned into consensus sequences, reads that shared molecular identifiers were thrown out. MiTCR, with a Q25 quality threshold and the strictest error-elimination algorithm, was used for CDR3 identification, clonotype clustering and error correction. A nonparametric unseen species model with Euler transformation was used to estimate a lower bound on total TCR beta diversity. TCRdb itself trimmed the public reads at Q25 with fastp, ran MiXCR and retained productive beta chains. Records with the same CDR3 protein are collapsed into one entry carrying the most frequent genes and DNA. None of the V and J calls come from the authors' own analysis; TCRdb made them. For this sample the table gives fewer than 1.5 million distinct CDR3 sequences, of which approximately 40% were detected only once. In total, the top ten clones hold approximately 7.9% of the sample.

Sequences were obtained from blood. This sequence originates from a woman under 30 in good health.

This receptor has the CDR3 CASSLRGYTF. The nucleotide sequence is given as TGTGCCAGCAGTTTACGAGGCTACACCTTC. The chain links TRBV12-3 or TRBV12-4 with TRBJ1-2; a confident D gene designation cannot be given. Trimming takes 2 bases from V and 8 bases from J, and the germline ends sit 3 bases apart. The CDR3, from cysteine to phenylalanine, totals 10 residues. Of all the DNA, just the CDR3 is kept, 30 bases in frame from base 1.